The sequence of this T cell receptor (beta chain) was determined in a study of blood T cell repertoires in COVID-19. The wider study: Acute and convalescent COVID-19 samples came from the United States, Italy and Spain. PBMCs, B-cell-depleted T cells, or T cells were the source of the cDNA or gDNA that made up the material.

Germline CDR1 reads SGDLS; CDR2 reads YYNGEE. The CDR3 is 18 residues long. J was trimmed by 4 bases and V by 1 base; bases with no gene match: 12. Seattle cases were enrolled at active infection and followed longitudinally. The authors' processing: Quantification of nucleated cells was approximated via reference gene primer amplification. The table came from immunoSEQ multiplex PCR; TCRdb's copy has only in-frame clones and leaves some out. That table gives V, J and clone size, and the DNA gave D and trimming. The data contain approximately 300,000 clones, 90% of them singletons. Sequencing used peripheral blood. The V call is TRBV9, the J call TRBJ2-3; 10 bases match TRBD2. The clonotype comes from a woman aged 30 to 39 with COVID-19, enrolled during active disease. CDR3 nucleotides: TGTGCCAGCAGCGTAAGCTTGAAGCGGGAGGGCCGGGCAGATACGCAGTATTTT. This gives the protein CASSVSLKREGRADTQYF. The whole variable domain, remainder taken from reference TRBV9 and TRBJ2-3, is DSGVTQTPKHLITATGQRVTLRCSPRSGDLSVYWYQQSLDQGLQFLIQYYNGEERAKGNILERFSAQQFPDLHSELNLSSLELGDSALYFCASSVSLKREGRADTQYFGPGTRLTVL.